This T cell receptor (beta chain) was found in a study of blood T cell repertoires in COVID-19. V was trimmed by 2 bases and J by 0 bases, leaving 11 bases between them. There are 15 residues in the CDR3. Germline assignment: CDR1 SGHDT and CDR2 YYEEEE. The protocol was immunoSEQ multiplex PCR, while the TCRdb copy is restricted to in-frame clones and leaves out a portion. The data contain about 320,000 clones, approximately 90% of them singletons. V gene TRBV5-6 combines with J gene TRBJ1-1; D uncertain. Sequencing input: PBMCs or T cells enriched from blood (not recorded which). The receptor was derived from a woman aged 25-40 years who had recovered from COVID-19. The DNA of the CDR3 is TGTGCCAGCAGCTTTTTACGGGGATTGAACACTGAAGCTTTCTTT. Translating gives CASSFLRGLNTEAFF.